The clone carrying this T cell receptor beta chain was observed many times. The target antigen is unknown. Indicated time point: healthy volunteer bleed at 6 weeks. Researchers extracted total RNA from unfractionated whole blood. These data originate in a study of human T cells and chemical hapten exposure. Study details: Small discrepancies in pooled library volume mainly accounted for the varying TCR yields per sample. Whole-study findings and limits: The number of TCRs above 1 in 1000 frequency did not change after DPC sensitization.

Original methodology: Samples held a median of around 96,000 TCRs, range about 23,224–690,600. MiXCR was run by TCRdb on the RACE reads, yielding one entry per CDR3 protein. TCRdb's processing, not the authors' own work, is the source of the V and J calls. Among under 45,000 distinct CDR3 sequences listed, approximately 5.5% were seen once. Sequencing was carried out using whole blood. The source is a human donor in good health. Some clones in this sample may be carry-over from other donors' samples.

CDR3 protein: CASSLTGGADGYTF. In DNA, the CDR3 is TGTGCCAGCAGCTTAACAGGGGGCGCCGATGGCTACACCTTC. The rearrangement uses TRBV7-8 and TRBJ1-2; 9 bases align to TRBD1. Germline V gene lookup returns CDR1 SGHVS and CDR2 FQNEAQ. The trim removed 2 bases at V and 6 bases at J, leaving 4 bases unmatched. The CDR3 is 14 residues long.